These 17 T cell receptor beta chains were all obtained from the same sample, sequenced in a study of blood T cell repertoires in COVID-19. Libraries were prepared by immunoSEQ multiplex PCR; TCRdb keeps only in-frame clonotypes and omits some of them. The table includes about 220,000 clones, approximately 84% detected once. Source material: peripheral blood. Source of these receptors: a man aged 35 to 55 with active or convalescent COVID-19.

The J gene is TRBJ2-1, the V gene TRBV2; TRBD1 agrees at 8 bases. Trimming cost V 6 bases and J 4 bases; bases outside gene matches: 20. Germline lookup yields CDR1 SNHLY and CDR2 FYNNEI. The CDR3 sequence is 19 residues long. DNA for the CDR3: TGTGCCAGCAGCCAACCCGGACAGGGCCCGGCGGGGACGTACAATGAGCAGTTCTTC. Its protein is CASSQPGQGPAGTYNEQFF.

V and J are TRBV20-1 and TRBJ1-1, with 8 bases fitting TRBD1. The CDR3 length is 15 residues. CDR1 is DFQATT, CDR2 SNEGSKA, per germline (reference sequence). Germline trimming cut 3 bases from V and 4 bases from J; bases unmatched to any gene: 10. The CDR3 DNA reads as TGCAGTGCTAGTCCCCTGGACAGGGTGAGCACTGAAGCTTTCTTT. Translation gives CSASPLDRVSTEAFF.

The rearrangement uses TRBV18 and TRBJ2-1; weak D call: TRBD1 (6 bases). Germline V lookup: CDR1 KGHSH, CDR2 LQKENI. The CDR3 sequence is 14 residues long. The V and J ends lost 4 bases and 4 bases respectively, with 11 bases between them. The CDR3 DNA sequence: TGTGCCAGCTCACGATCCGACAGGTACAATGAGCAGTTCTTC. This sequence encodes CASSRSDRYNEQFF.

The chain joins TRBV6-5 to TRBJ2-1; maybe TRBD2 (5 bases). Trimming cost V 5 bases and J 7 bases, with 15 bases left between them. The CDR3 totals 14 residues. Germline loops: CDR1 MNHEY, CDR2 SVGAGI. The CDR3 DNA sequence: TGTGCCAGCAGTCTCCGGACTGGCGGGAATGAGCAGTTCTTC. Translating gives CASSLRTGGNEQFF.

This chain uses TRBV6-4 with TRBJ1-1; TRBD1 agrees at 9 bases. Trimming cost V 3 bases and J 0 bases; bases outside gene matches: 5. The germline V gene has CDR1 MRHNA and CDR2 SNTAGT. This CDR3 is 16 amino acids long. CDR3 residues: CASSEGTGPLNTEAFF. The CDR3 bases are TGTGCCAGCAGTGAGGGGACAGGGCCTCTGAACACTGAAGCTTTCTTT.

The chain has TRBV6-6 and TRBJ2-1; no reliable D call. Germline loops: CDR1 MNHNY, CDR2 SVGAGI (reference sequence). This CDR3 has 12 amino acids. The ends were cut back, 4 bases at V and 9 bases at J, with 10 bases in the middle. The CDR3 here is CASSSPSSEQFF. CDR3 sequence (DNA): TGTGCCAGCAGTTCCCCCTCCAGTGAGCAGTTCTTC.

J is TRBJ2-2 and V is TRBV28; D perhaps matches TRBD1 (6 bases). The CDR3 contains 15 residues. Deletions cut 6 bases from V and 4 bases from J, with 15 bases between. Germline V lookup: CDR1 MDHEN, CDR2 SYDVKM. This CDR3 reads CASSLTGISTGELFF. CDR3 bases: TGTGCCAGCAGCCTCACAGGGATTAGCACCGGGGAGCTGTTTTTT.

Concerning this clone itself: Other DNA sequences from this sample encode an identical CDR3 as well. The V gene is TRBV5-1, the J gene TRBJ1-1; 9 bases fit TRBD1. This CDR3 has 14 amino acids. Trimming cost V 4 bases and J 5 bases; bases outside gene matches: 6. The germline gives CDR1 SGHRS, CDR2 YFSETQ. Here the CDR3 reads CASSKQGAGTEAFF. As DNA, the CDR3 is TGCGCCAGCAGCAAACAGGGGGCTGGGACTGAAGCTTTCTTT. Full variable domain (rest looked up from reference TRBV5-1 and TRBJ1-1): KAGVTQTPRYLIKTRGQQVTLSCSPISGHRSVSWYQQTPGQGLQFLFEYFSETQRNKGNFPGRFSGRQFSNSRSEMNVSTLELGDSALYLCASSKQGAGTEAFFGQGTRLTVV.

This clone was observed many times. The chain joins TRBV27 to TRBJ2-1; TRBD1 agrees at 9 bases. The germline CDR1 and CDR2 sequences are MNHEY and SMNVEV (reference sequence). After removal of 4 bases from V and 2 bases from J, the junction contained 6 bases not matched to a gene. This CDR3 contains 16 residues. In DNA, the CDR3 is TGTGCCAGCAGTTCTACCGGGACAGGGACCTACAATGAGCAGTTCTTC. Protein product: CASSSTGTGTYNEQFF.

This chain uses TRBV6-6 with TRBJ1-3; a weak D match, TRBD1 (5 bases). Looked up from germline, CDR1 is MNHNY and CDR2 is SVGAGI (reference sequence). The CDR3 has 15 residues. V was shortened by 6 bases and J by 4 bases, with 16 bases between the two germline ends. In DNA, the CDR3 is TGTGCCAGCAGCCCCGAGCGGGGCAGGGGAAACACCATATATTTT. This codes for CASSPERGRGNTIYF.

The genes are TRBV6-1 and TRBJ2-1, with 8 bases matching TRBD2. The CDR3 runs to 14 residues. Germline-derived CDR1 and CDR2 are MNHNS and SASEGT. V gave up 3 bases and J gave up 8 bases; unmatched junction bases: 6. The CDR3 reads CASSEAGGRDEQFF. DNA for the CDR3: TGTGCCAGCAGTGAGGCGGGGGGTCGGGATGAGCAGTTCTTC.

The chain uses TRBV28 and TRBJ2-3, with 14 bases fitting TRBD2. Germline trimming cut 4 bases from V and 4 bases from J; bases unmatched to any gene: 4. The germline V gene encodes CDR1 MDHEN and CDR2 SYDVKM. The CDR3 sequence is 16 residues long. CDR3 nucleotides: TGTGCCAGCAGTTCTCGGGGACTAGCGGGGGCAGATACGCAGTATTTT. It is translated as CASSSRGLAGADTQYF.

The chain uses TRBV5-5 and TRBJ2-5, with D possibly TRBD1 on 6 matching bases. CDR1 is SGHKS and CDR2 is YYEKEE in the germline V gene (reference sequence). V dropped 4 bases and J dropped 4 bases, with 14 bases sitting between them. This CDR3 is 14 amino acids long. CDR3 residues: CASSPQGGGETQYF. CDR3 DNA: TGTGCCAGCAGCCCACAGGGTGGGGGAGAGACCCAGTACTTC.

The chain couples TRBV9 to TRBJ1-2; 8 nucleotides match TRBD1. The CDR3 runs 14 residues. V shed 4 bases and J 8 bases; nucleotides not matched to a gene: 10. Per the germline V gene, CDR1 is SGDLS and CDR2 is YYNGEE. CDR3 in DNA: TGTGCCAGCAGCCCCCGCAGACAGGGGCGAGGCTACACCTTC. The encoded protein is CASSPRRQGRGYTF.

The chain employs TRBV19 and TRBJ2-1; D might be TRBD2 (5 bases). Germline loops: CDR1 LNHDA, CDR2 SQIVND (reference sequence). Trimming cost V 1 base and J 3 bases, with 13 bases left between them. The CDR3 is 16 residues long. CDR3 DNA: TGTGCCAGTAGTATAGGAGGGTACCCCGGCTACAATGAGCAGTTCTTC. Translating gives CASSIGGYPGYNEQFF. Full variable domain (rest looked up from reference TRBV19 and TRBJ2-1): DGGITQSPKYLFRKEGQNVTLSCEQNLNHDAMYWYRQDPGQGLRLIYYSQIVNDFQKGDIAEGYSVSREKKESFPLTVTSAQKNPTAFYLCASSIGGYPGYNEQFFGPGTRLTVL.

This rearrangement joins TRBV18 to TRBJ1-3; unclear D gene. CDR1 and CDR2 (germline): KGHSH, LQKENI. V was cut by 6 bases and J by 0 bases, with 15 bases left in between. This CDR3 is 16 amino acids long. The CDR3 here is CASSLEARGSGNTIYF. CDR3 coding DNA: TGTGCCAGCTCGCTCGAGGCAAGAGGCTCTGGAAACACCATATATTTT.

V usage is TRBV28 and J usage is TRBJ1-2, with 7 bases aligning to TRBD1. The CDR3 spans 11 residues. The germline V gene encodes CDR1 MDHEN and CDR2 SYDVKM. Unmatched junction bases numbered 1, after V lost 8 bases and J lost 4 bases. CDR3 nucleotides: TGTGCCAGCCAGGGGGGCTATGGCTACACCTTC. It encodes CASQGGYGYTF.